This entry concerns a single T cell receptor beta chain. Time point here: new active TB diagnosis, blood taken before or within 7 days of starting treatment. Sequencing was performed with immunoSEQ multiplex PCR; in TCRdb, only in-frame clones are kept and a portion is missing. Among about 33,000 clones listed, 92% were seen once. This CDR3 is 15 amino acids long. The germline V and J ends were trimmed by 2 bases and 0 bases, with 10 bases remaining between them. Looked up from germline, CDR1 is SNHLY and CDR2 is FYNNEI. The data derive from a study of T cells in tuberculosis. V gene TRBV2 combines with J gene TRBJ1-1; D gene ambiguous. The receptor was isolated from an adult with tuberculosis. Some clones in this sample may be carry-over from other donors' samples. Specimen: PBMCs, collected at tuberculosis diagnosis. CDR3 coding DNA: TGTGCCAGCAGTGAATTCGCAGAGGTGAACACTGAAGCTTTCTTT. Its translation is CASSEFAEVNTEAFF.